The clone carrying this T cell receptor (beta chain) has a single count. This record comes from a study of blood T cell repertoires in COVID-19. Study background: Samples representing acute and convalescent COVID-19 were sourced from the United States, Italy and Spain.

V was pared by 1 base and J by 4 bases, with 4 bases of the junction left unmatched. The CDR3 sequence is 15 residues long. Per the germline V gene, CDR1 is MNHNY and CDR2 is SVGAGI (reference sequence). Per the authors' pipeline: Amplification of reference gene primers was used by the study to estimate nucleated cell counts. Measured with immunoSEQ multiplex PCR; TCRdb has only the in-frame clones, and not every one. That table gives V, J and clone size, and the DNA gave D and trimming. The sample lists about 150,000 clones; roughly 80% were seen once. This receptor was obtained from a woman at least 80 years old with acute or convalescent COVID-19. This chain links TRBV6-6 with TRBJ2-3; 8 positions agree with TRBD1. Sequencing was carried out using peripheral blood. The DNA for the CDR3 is TGTGCCAGCAGTTACTGGGGCAGGGGGCCAGATACGCAGTATTTT. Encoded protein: CASSYWGRGPDTQYF.